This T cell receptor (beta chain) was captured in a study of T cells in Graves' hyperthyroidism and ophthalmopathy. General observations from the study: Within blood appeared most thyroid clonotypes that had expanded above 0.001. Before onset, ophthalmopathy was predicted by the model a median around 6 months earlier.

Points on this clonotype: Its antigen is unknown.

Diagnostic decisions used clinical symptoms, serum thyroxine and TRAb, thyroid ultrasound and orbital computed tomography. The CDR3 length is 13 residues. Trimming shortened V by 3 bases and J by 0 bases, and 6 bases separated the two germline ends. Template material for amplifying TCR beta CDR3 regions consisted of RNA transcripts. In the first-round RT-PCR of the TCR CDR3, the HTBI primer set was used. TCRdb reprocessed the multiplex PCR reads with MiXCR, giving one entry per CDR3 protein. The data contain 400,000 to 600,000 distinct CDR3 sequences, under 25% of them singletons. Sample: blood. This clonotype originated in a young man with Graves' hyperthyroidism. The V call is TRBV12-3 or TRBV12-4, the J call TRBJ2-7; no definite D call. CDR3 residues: CASSFPDSYEQYF. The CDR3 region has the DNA TGTGCCAGCAGTTTCCCGGACTCCTACGAGCAGTACTTC.